Listed here are 23 T cell receptor beta chains from one sample, sequenced in a study of chemoradiotherapy in HPV16-positive cancers. This table comes from immunoSEQ multiplex PCR, and its TCRdb copy is limited to in-frame clones, with some not included. The table lists about 16,000 clones, about 90% of them singletons. Specimen: blood, collected from a patient who underwent chemoradiotherapy. Receptors originate from a human donor with HPV-associated anogenital cancer.

The rearrangement links TRBV4-1 to TRBJ2-2, with D perhaps matching TRBD1 (5 bases). The CDR3 consists of 14 residues. Germline CDR1 reads MGHRA; CDR2 reads YSYEKL. V was clipped by 4 bases and J by 5 bases, with 11 bases between them. CDR3 bases: TGCGCCAGCAGCCTAGGACAATGGACCGGGGAGCTGTTTTTT. Translation gives CASSLGQWTGELFF.

The table lists this clone with a count of one. The rearrangement joins TRBV30 to TRBJ1-1, with 7 bases fitting TRBD1. Germline trimming cut 0 bases from V and 6 bases from J; bases unmatched to any gene: 7. There are 14 residues in the CDR3. Germline CDR1 reads GTSNPN; CDR2 reads SVGIG (reference sequence). The CDR3 sequence: CAWSVLPGGPEAFF. CDR3 in DNA: TGTGCCTGGAGTGTACTACCAGGGGGTCCTGAAGCTTTCTTT.

The V call is TRBV5-1, the J call TRBJ1-5; 9 bases align to TRBD1. V dropped 2 bases and J dropped 9; count of bases not matched to a gene: 6. The CDR3 has 14 residues. Germline V gene sequence: CDR1 SGHRS, CDR2 YFSETQ. CDR3 DNA sequence: TGCGCCAGCAGCTTAACAGGGGGCACCGGGCCCCAGCATTTT. Translating it yields CASSLTGGTGPQHF.

The chain couples TRBV19 to TRBJ2-1, with TRBD2 identical over 10 bases. The J segment lost 4 bases and the V segment lost 3 bases, leaving 3 bases of the junction unmatched. Per germline, CDR1 LNHDA and CDR2 SQIVND (reference sequence). This CDR3 comprises 15 residues. CDR3 protein: CASSIPGLAYNEQFF. In DNA, the CDR3 is TGTGCCAGTAGTATTCCGGGACTAGCGTACAATGAGCAGTTCTTC.

The V gene is TRBV28, the J gene TRBJ2-7; perhaps TRBD1 as D (5 bases). CDR1 and CDR2 from the germline V gene are MDHEN and SYDVKM. The CDR3 runs to 12 residues. V was trimmed by 6 bases and J by 3 bases, leaving 9 bases between them. The CDR3 reads CASSPDSYEQYF. DNA of the CDR3: TGTGCCAGCAGCCCCGACAGCTACGAGCAGTACTTC.

The rearrangement links TRBV6-5 to TRBJ1-2; 7 bases match TRBD1. CDR3 length: 16 residues. Trimming cost V 2 bases and J 2 bases; bases outside gene matches: 8. Germline values: CDR1 MNHEY, CDR2 SVGAGI. CDR3 sequence reads: CASSYHEQGLNYGYTF. The CDR3 DNA reads TGTGCCAGCAGTTACCATGAACAGGGGTTGAACTATGGCTACACCTTC.

The J gene is TRBJ2-1, the V gene TRBV7-9; D remains ambiguous. This CDR3 has 14 residues. V was shortened by 4 bases and J by 10 bases, with 17 bases between the two germline ends. Germline V gives CDR1 SEHNR, CDR2 FQNEAQ (reference sequence). CDR3 loop: CASSSDMFRAEQFF. DNA of the CDR3: TGTGCCAGCAGCTCCGATATGTTTAGAGCCGAGCAGTTCTTC. Together with reference TRBV7-9 and TRBJ2-1, the CDR3 gives the full variable domain: DTGVSQNPRHKITKRGQNVTFRCDPISEHNRLYWYRQTLGQGPEFLTYFQNEAQLEKSRLLSDRFSAERPKGSFSTLEIQRTEQGDSAMYLCASSSDMFRAEQFFGPGTRLTVL.

The gene calls are TRBV14 and TRBJ1-4, with D perhaps TRBD1 (5 bases). V lost 4 bases and J 7 bases, leaving 13 bases between the germline ends. CDR1 and CDR2 (germline): SGHDN, FVKESK. The CDR3 sequence is 14 residues long. CDR3 protein: CASSPRDFIEKLFF. The CDR3 nucleotides are TGTGCCAGCAGCCCTAGGGACTTTATTGAAAAACTGTTTTTT.

Here the CDR3 DNA reads TGTGCCAGCAGCCAAGACCCGTTGGGGGGGTCAACCTACGAGCAGTACTTC. It translates to CASSQDPLGGSTYEQYF. The rearrangement joins TRBV14 to TRBJ2-7; 7 bases line up with TRBD2. The CDR3 totals 17 residues. The V gene end was trimmed by 0 bases and the J gene end by 2 bases; junction bases not matched to a gene: 10. CDR1 is SGHDN and CDR2 is FVKESK in the germline V gene.

The chain employs TRBV29-1 and TRBJ2-7; TRBD2 agrees at 11 bases. Germline loops: CDR1 SQVTM, CDR2 ANQGSEA. The V and J ends lost 4 bases and 0 bases, in that order; junction bases with no gene match: 23. CDR3 length equals 21 residues. Written as DNA, the CDR3 is TGCAGCGTTGTCCAGAAAGAGGCTAGCGGGAGGCTTGCTCTACTCTCCTACGAGCAGTACTTC. The encoded protein is CSVVQKEASGRLALLSYEQYF.

J is TRBJ2-7 and V is TRBV9, with a weak D call TRBD2 (7 bases). The CDR3 covers 15 residues. With 3 bases removed from V and 0 bases from J, the gap between germline ends came to 13 bases. Germline-derived CDR1 and CDR2 are SGDLS and YYNGEE. The CDR3 protein is CASSASGTSSYEQYF. The CDR3 DNA is TGTGCCAGCAGCGCCAGCGGGACAAGCTCCTACGAGCAGTACTTC.

The J gene is TRBJ1-2, the V gene TRBV30, with 10 bases matching TRBD1. V was pared by 5 bases and J by 4 bases, with 4 bases of the junction left unmatched. The CDR3 consists of 13 residues. Looked up from germline, CDR1 is GTSNPN and CDR2 is SVGIG (reference sequence). CDR3 sequence reads: CAWRQGASYGYTF. CDR3 bases: TGTGCCTGGCGACAGGGGGCTAGCTATGGCTACACCTTC.

This clone was found a few times. CDR3 nucleotide sequence: TGTGCCTCGCAACGTAGGGAAGAGACCCAGTACTTC. It is translated as CASQRREETQYF. J is TRBJ2-5 and V is TRBV6-4, with D uncertain. Germline values: CDR1 MRHNA, CDR2 SNTAGT. The CDR3 spans 12 residues. Trimming took off 11 bases at V and 3 bases at J, with 13 bases between the two ends.

This rearrangement joins TRBV7-9 to TRBJ2-1, with D possibly matching TRBD2 (5 bases). Trimming cost V 0 bases and J 6 bases, with 12 bases left between them. CDR1 and CDR2 (germline): SEHNR, FQNEAQ (reference sequence). The CDR3 sequence is 15 residues long. CDR3 in DNA: TGTGCCAGCAGCTTAGCGGGAGTCGTCGTCAATGAGCAGTTCTTC. Its protein product is CASSLAGVVVNEQFF.

The chain carries TRBV6-1 and TRBJ1-1; D is unresolved. The germline CDR1 and CDR2 sequences are MNHNS and SASEGT. The CDR3 is 14 residues long. The V end lost 3 bases, the J end lost 2 bases, and 10 bases lay between the germline ends. CDR3 loop: CASSDLRGNTEAFF. The CDR3 DNA is TGTGCCAGCAGTGATCTGCGGGGTAACACTGAAGCTTTCTTT.

V and J are TRBV27 and TRBJ2-1; 8 bases are a match to TRBD2. J lost 2 bases, V lost 5 bases, and 5 bases had no gene match. The length of the CDR3 is 15 residues. Germline values: CDR1 MNHEY, CDR2 SMNVEV (reference sequence). The CDR3 DNA reads TGTGCCAGCAGTCGGAGCGGGAGCGCCTACAATGAGCAGTTCTTC. Its protein product is CASSRSGSAYNEQFF.

The rearrangement joins TRBV7-9 to TRBJ2-3; 7 nucleotides line up with TRBD2. Unmatched junction bases numbered 5, after V lost 7 bases and J lost 4 bases. CDR3 length: 13 amino acids. Germline V CDR1 and CDR2: SEHNR, FQNEAQ (reference sequence). The CDR3 loop reads CASNQGGADTQYF. The CDR3 region has the DNA TGTGCCAGCAACCAGGGAGGGGCAGATACGCAGTATTTT.

The CDR3 here is CASSFRTGPLPYEQYF. CDR3 sequence (DNA): TGTGCCAGCAGTTTCAGGACAGGGCCTCTCCCCTACGAGCAGTACTTC. The J gene is TRBJ2-7, the V gene TRBV27; 8 bases fit TRBD1. J lost 2 bases, V lost 3 bases, and 9 bases had no gene match. Germline lookup yields CDR1 MNHEY and CDR2 SMNVEV (reference sequence). The CDR3 has 16 residues.

This chain uses TRBV6-5 with TRBJ2-3; the match to TRBD1 covers 7 bases. V shed 8 bases, J shed 3 bases, and the junction held 5 bases outside the gene matches. The germline CDR1 and CDR2 sequences are MNHEY and SVGAGI. The CDR3 is 13 amino acids. The CDR3 nucleotides are TGTGCCAGCTCGGGACAGAAGACAGATACGCAGTATTTT. Translated: CASSGQKTDTQYF.

V and J are TRBV27 and TRBJ1-1, with 8 bases aligning to TRBD1. Trimming at V came to 4 bases and at J to 11 bases, leaving 12 bases not matched to a gene. Germline CDR1 is MNHEY and CDR2 is SMNVEV (reference sequence). This CDR3 spans 14 amino acids. This CDR3 is CASSSRGQGVAAFF. CDR3 nucleotides: TGTGCCAGCAGTTCCCGTGGACAGGGAGTGGCGGCTTTCTTT.

The chain has TRBV7-9 and TRBJ1-4; TRBD1 is a possible D gene (5 bases). CDR3 length equals 16 residues. V lost 4 bases and J 8 bases, leaving 20 bases between the germline ends. Germline CDR1 reads SEHNR; CDR2 reads FQNEAQ (reference sequence). As DNA, the CDR3 is TGTGCCAGCAGCTCATCCGGTGGGGCCGGGGGAGAAAAACTGTTTTTT. It is translated as CASSSSGGAGGEKLFF.

CDR3 protein: CASSEAAGSGANVLTF. The CDR3 nucleotides are TGTGCCAGCAGTGAAGCCGCGGGCTCTGGGGCCAACGTCCTGACTTTC. V gene TRBV6-1 combines with J gene TRBJ2-6, with a weak D call TRBD2 (5 bases). Germline CDR1 and CDR2: MNHNS and SASEGT. V gave up 0 bases and J gave up 0 bases, with 6 bases separating them. The CDR3 totals 16 residues.

The chain couples TRBV2 to TRBJ1-1, with D perhaps matching TRBD1 (6 bases). V was trimmed by 5 bases and J by 0 bases, leaving 10 bases between them. The CDR3 is made up of 14 amino acids. Germline assignment: CDR1 SNHLY and CDR2 FYNNEI. CDR3 coding DNA: TGTGCCAGCAGTCGGACAGATATGAACACTGAAGCTTTCTTT. Translating it yields CASSRTDMNTEAFF.